This T cell receptor (beta chain) derives from a study of OX40 agonist ivuxolimab in advanced cancers. Looking at the study overall: Ivuxolimab was a fully human IgG2 agonistic monoclonal antibody targeting the costimulatory receptor OX40 (CD134). Intravenous ivuxolimab was administered to patients every 2 weeks at six dose levels: 0.01, 0.1, 0.3, 1.5, 3 and 10 mg/kg. Among the approximately 54 dose-escalation patients, about 19 had hepatocellular carcinoma, roughly 15 melanoma, 9 renal cell carcinoma and 9 head and neck cancer. In the dose-escalation cohort, 70% to 90% of patients were male, and the mean age was roughly 60 years with a range of about 20 to 90. Prior anti-PD-1, anti-PD-L1 or anti-CTLA-4 therapy was permitted, and checkpoint inhibitors had been received by about two fifths of dose-escalation patients. Partial responses occurred in three dose-escalation patients: two with cutaneous melanoma and one with hepatocellular carcinoma. The purpose of peripheral TCRbeta sequencing was to test whether ivuxolimab changed TCR sequence diversity and led to clonal T-cell expansion. The paper reports the monotherapy dose-escalation portion (N = 52 patients) of the phase I ivuxolimab trial. What the work shows at the level of the full study, not this receptor alone: After ivuxolimab, more expanded clones were found on average in CD8+ T cells than in CD4+ T cells. In partial responders in the 0.1-3.0 mg/kg groups, normalized peripheral clonal expansion was found to be among the lowest, especially among CD8+ T cells. Low levels of normalized T-cell clonal expansion were also seen in some patients who did not respond. The antigen specificity of the peripheral T cells that underwent clonal expansion was not determined. At doses of 0.1 to 3.0 mg/kg, clonal expansion of both CD4+ and CD8+ T cells in blood was seen between baseline and week 6.

As for this clone: Its specific antigen is unknown. Per-nucleotide qualities are absent, and no much larger clonotype sits a single base away.

Ends trimmed: V by 0 bases, J by 7 bases; bases unmatched to a gene: 9. The CDR3 contains 17 residues, cysteine and phenylalanine counted. Here the CDR3 DNA is all that survives: 51 bases in frame from base 1. The CDR1 and CDR2 encoded by the germline V gene (reference sequence) are GTSNPN and SVGIG. Patients with autoimmune disease history or receiving systemic immunosuppression were excluded from the trial. Peripheral blood for TCR sequencing was drawn from every dose cohort at baseline, at cycle 4 day 1 and at cycle 7 day 1. The samples were drawn from a first-in-human, open-label, multicenter phase I dose-escalation trial of ivuxolimab. Adults with locally advanced or metastatic head and neck squamous cell, hepatocellular, melanoma or renal cell carcinoma were enrolled in the trial. Before TCR sequencing, CD4+ T cells and CD8+ T cells were sorted from peripheral blood as separate populations.

To sequence the TCRbeta CDR3 region, genomic DNA was isolated from the sorted cells. The immunoSEQ Assay was used to sequence the TCRbeta CDR3 regions. Not all clones reach the TCRdb copy of this immuneACCESS table, which keeps in-frame sequences only. Checked studies attribute under half of the gap to unresolved V genes and leave the rest unexplained. The sample has some 34,000 clones on record, 84% of them singletons. Clones ranked in the top ten supply approximately 12% of the sample. The clonotype comes from an adult with an advanced solid tumor such as melanoma, head and neck, liver or kidney cancer. The chain joins TRBV30 to TRBJ2-1, with 13 bases in between that match TRBD2. Sequences were derived from CD4+ or CD8+ T cells sorted from blood, sampled in a trial of the OX40 agonist ivuxolimab. The nucleotides read TGTGCCTGGAGTGTACAGGGACTAGCGGGGACAACTAATGAGCAGTTCTTC. Its protein reads: CAWSVQGLAGTTNEQFF.